This passage covers 17 T cell receptor beta chains from one sample sequenced in a study of regulatory T cells in long-lasting Graves disease. Arm-PCR of CDR3 regions with iRepertoire HTBI primers generated TCR beta libraries. Each CDR3 protein is one row after TCRdb ran MiXCR on the multiplex PCR reads. The repertoire holds roughly 250,000 distinct CDR3 sequences, with around 19% as singletons. Indicated time point: newly diagnosed GD, antithyroid drugs for less than 3 months. PBMC-extracted RNA yielded the TCR library. These data were likewise used in another study, on T cells in Graves' hyperthyroidism and ophthalmopathy.

Sequencing used peripheral blood mononuclear cells (PBMCs), obtained at new diagnosis, from a patient treated with antithyroid drugs. These receptors originate from a woman between 25 and 40 years old with Graves disease.

This clonotype was recorded many times. CDR3: CSASSGNQPQHF. The CDR3 bases are TGCAGTGCCTCAAGTGGCAATCAGCCCCAGCATTTT. The gene calls are TRBV20-1 and TRBJ1-5, with D uncertain. V was cut by 6 bases and J by 2 bases, with 8 bases left in between. The CDR3 is 12 residues long. CDR1 and CDR2 from the germline V gene are DFQATT and SNEGSKA (reference sequence).

This rearrangement joins TRBV18 to TRBJ2-3; 13 nucleotides agree with TRBD2. Losses at the gene ends were 3 bases for V and 5 bases for J; bases not matched to a gene: 11. CDR1 is KGHSH, CDR2 LQKENI, per germline. The CDR3 covers 18 residues. In nucleotides, the CDR3 is TGTGCCAGCTCACCGAATACTGGACTAGCGGGGGCGAAAGATACGCAGTATTTT. Encoded protein: CASSPNTGLAGAKDTQYF.

This clonotype was counted many times. The rearrangement joins TRBV6-1 to TRBJ1-6; perhaps TRBD1 as D (6 bases). V was clipped by 2 bases and J by 10 bases, with 15 bases between them. This CDR3 comprises 15 residues. Germline V gene data show CDR1 as MNHNS and CDR2 as SASEGT. DNA of the CDR3: TGTGCCAGCAGTGAATTAGGGGGGCAAAAATCACCCCTCCACTTT. This translates into CASSELGGQKSPLHF.

This clonotype was picked up many times. The CDR3 DNA follows: TGCAGCGTCCTCGGGACATACTATGGCTACACCTTC. Translation: CSVLGTYYGYTF. The gene calls are TRBV29-1 and TRBJ1-2, with TRBD1 as a possible D gene (6 bases). Germline V CDR1 and CDR2: SQVTM, ANQGSEA. The V end was cut by 6 bases, the J end by 3 bases, with 11 bases between. The CDR3 spans 12 residues.

This rearrangement joins TRBV4-1 to TRBJ1-2; 8 bases line up with TRBD1. J gave up 9 bases and V 6 bases, and 9 bases lay outside the gene matches. The length of the CDR3 is 13 residues. Germline V gives CDR1 MGHRA, CDR2 YSYEKL. The CDR3 sequence is CASSPLGQGSYTF. The DNA for the CDR3 is TGCGCCAGCAGTCCTCTTGGACAGGGTAGCTACACCTTC.

This clonotype was seen ten or more times. V and J are TRBV12-5 and TRBJ1-2; no reliable D call. CDR3 length: 12 amino acids. V was pared by 5 bases and J by 7 bases, with 11 bases between. Germline CDR1 LGHNT, CDR2 FRNRAP. CDR3 loop: CASGRRAVGYTF. As DNA, the CDR3 is TGTGCTAGTGGTCGAAGAGCGGTTGGCTACACCTTC.

The sample holds many counts of this clonotype. V usage is TRBV5-1 and J usage is TRBJ2-3, with D unclear. Germline values: CDR1 SGHRS, CDR2 YFSETQ. The CDR3 has 12 amino acids. Trimming shortened V by 4 bases and J by 7 bases, and 10 bases separated the two germline ends. The CDR3 nucleotides read TGCGCCAGCAGCAGAGGTGCAAATACGCAGTATTTT. It specifies CASSRGANTQYF.

This clonotype was detected ten times or more. The chain carries TRBV6-1 and TRBJ2-7, with no clear D. This CDR3 region has 12 residues. The V end lost 5 bases, the J end lost 3 bases, and 8 bases lay between the germline ends. In germline, CDR1 is MNHNS, CDR2 SASEGT. This CDR3 reads CASSPISYEQYF. The CDR3 coding sequence is TGTGCCAGCAGTCCCATAAGCTACGAGCAGTACTTC.

In the case of this clonotype: A much larger clone lies a single base off, so this may be a read error. V and J are TRBV7-8 and TRBJ1-1; D not certain. Per the germline V gene, CDR1 is SGHVS and CDR2 is FQNEAQ. This CDR3 has 14 residues. V was cut by 5 bases and J by 1 base, with 11 bases left in between. CDR3 sequence (DNA): TGTGCCAGCAGCGGATTTGGTAGGAACACTGAAGCTTTCTTT. Protein product: CASSGFGRNTEAFF.

About this clonotype itself: A far larger clone lies a single base away; this is likely a read error. This chain connects TRBV6-2 or TRBV6-3 to TRBJ1-2, with D maybe TRBD1 (5 bases). The CDR3 has 12 amino acids. Germline V CDR1 and CDR2: MNHEY, SVGEGT. The germline V and J ends were trimmed by 2 bases and 7 bases, with 8 bases remaining between them. Here the CDR3 reads CASSYQGCGYTF. As DNA, the CDR3 is TGTGCCAGCAGTTACCAGGGCTGTGGCTACACCTTC.

A note on this clonotype: The likely explanation is a read error, given a far larger clone one base away. The rearrangement uses TRBV7-8 and TRBJ2-1, with 10 bases lining up with TRBD2. The length of the CDR3 is 15 residues. CDR1 and CDR2 from the germline V gene are SGHVS and FQNEAQ. CDR3 nucleotide sequence: TGTGCCAGCAAAGAGCGGGGGGGCCAGTACAATAAGCAGTTCTTC. It yields the protein CASKERGGQYNKQFF.

This clonotype was counted at least ten times. This chain links TRBV20-1 with TRBJ1-5, with D possibly being TRBD1 (6 bases). This CDR3 spans 15 amino acids. Between the trimmed V and J ends, which lost 1 base and 3 bases, there was a span of 13 bases. Germline V lookup: CDR1 DFQATT, CDR2 SNEGSKA (reference sequence). CDR3 sequence reads: CSARATGPLNQPQHF. CDR3 nucleotides: TGCAGTGCTAGAGCGACAGGCCCCCTCAATCAGCCCCAGCATTTT.

This clonotype was detected many times. The chain combines TRBV20-1 with TRBJ2-7, with TRBD1 as a possible D gene (7 bases). Germline CDR1 is DFQATT and CDR2 is SNEGSKA (reference sequence). Trimming took 0 bases from V and 2 from J, leaving 14 bases between them. CDR3 length: 15 amino acids. CDR3 sequence (DNA): TGCAGTGCTAGAGATATGGAGGGGGCCACCTACGAGCAGTACTTC. Its protein product is CSARDMEGATYEQYF.

At least ten counts were recorded for this clonotype. The chain has TRBV2 and TRBJ2-1; D gene ambiguous. The germline V gene encodes CDR1 SNHLY and CDR2 FYNNEI. The CDR3 loop spans 11 amino acids. The V end lost 6 bases, the J end lost 10 bases, and 10 bases lay between the germline ends. The CDR3: CASRSRWEQFF. The DNA for the CDR3 is TGTGCCAGCAGGAGTCGTTGGGAGCAGTTCTTC.

This clonotype was recorded at least ten times. This chain uses TRBV5-1 with TRBJ2-3; TRBD1 is a possible D gene (6 bases). The germline V gene has CDR1 SGHRS and CDR2 YFSETQ. V gave up 6 bases and J gave up 2 bases, with 13 bases separating them. The CDR3 has 14 residues. CDR3 sequence: CASTLDSHTDTQYF. The CDR3 nucleotides are TGCGCCAGCACCCTGGACAGCCACACAGATACGCAGTATTTT.

The chain carries TRBV20-1 and TRBJ2-5, with D possibly called TRBD1 or TRBD2 (6 bases each). The CDR3 loop spans 15 amino acids. V lost 0 bases to trimming and J lost 5 bases, with 16 bases between them. Germline V CDR1 and CDR2: DFQATT, SNEGSKA (reference sequence). The CDR3 loop reads CSAREIGQGTETQYF. The CDR3 DNA is TGCAGTGCTAGAGAAATCGGCCAGGGGACTGAGACCCAGTACTTC.

This clonotype showed up many times. The chain is built from TRBV3-1 and TRBJ1-2; TRBD1 aligns across 8 bases. Germline assignment: CDR1 LGHDT and CDR2 YNNKEL (reference sequence). The CDR3 runs to 16 residues. The V and J ends lost 6 bases and 4 bases, in that order; junction bases with no gene match: 13. CDR3 nucleotide sequence: TGTGCCAGCAGTTCGGGTCTCTGGACAGGGTTCTATGGCTACACCTTC. Its protein is CASSSGLWTGFYGYTF.